This T cell receptor beta chain was captured by sequencing in a study of vaccination effects on CD4 cells after COVID-19. Overall study results and limits: Both infection-induced and vaccine-induced clones contracted markedly at late post-vaccination timepoints.

A note on this clone: Antigen unknown.

The CDR3 sequence is 14 residues long. CDR1 is MNHEY, CDR2 SVGAGI, per germline. Trimming stripped 2 bases from V and 4 bases from J, with 10 bases between. Assay: immunoSEQ multiplex PCR; the TCRdb copy retains only in-frame clones and omits some. Seen here are around 30,000 clones, approximately 70% observed once, and the top ten hold about 15%. Before any sequencing was done, the ViraFEST assay used viral peptide pools to expand antigen-specific CD4+ T cells. Researchers isolated CD4+ T cells once about eleven days of culture had elapsed. BNT162b2 vaccine or mRNA-1273 vaccine was given to participants in two doses.

The source was CD4+ T cells from PBMCs cultured with HCoV-229E spike peptides, collected after COVID-19 vaccination. The receptor was isolated from a human donor who received a COVID-19 vaccine. This sequence joins TRBV6-5 and TRBJ2-3; D possibly corresponds to TRBD2 (6 bases). The CDR3 DNA follows: TGTGCCAGCAGTTACAGATCGGGGGCAGATACGCAGTATTTT. The encoded protein is CASSYRSGADTQYF.